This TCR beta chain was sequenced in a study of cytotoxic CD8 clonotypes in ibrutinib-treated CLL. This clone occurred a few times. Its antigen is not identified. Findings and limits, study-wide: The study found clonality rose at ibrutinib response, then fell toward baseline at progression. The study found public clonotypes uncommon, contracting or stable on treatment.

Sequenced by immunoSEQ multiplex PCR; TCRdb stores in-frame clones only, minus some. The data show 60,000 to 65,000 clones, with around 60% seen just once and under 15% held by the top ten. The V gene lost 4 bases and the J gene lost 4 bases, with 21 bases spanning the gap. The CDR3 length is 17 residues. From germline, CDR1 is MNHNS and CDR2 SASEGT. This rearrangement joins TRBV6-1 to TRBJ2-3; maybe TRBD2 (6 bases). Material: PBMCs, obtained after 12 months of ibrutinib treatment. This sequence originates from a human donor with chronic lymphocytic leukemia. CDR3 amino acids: CASSATGTPLRADTQYF. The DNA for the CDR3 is TGTGCCAGCAGTGCCACCGGGACTCCTCTTAGGGCAGATACGCAGTATTTT.